The next 14 T cell receptor beta chains were all read from a single sample in a study of CD4 T cells in relation to SARS-CoV-2 and coronaviruses. No antigen is known for these receptors. CD4+ T cells from unexposed donors were obtained before the COVID-19 pandemic (2011-2018). CD4+ T cells were isolated from the cells after around 11 days of culture. TCRdb keeps only in-frame clones here, not all; method: immunoSEQ multiplex PCR. The data show around 23,000 clones, with around 80% seen just once and approximately 30% held by the top ten. Sequences were obtained from CD4+ T cells from PBMCs, cultured in vitro. The receptors derive from a human donor in good health.

The rearrangement links TRBV28 to TRBJ1-2; D is unclear. Germline V lookup: CDR1 MDHEN, CDR2 SYDVKM. Trimming shortened V by 10 bases and J by 3 bases, and 12 bases separated the two germline ends. CDR3 size: 12 residues. The CDR3 sequence: CAISARHYGYTF. The CDR3 DNA reads as TGTGCCATCTCAGCGCGCCACTATGGCTACACCTTC.

V and J are TRBV19 and TRBJ2-2; 8 nucleotides align to TRBD1. The CDR3 runs to 18 residues. Germline trimming cut 3 bases from V and 7 bases from J; bases unmatched to any gene: 16. Germline values: CDR1 LNHDA, CDR2 SQIVND (reference sequence). The CDR3 sequence: CASSMFGAGQGRSGELFF. CDR3 DNA sequence: TGTGCCAGTAGTATGTTTGGGGCCGGACAGGGAAGAAGCGGGGAGCTGTTTTTT.

The rearrangement uses TRBV3-1 (or the pseudogene TRBV3-2) and TRBJ2-7, with 8 bases lining up with TRBD1. CDR1 is LGHDT and CDR2 is YNNKEL in the germline V gene (reference sequence). The J segment lost 5 bases and the V segment lost 1 base, leaving 4 bases of the junction unmatched. CDR3 length: 14 amino acids. CDR3 sequence (DNA): TGTGCCAGCAGCCAAGTCCAGGGGGCGGACGAGCAGTACTTC. This sequence encodes CASSQVQGADEQYF.

The chain recombines TRBV29-1 with TRBJ1-1; no clear D gene. The CDR3 consists of 18 residues. CDR1 is SQVTM and CDR2 is ANQGSEA in the germline V gene. The V end was cut by 1 base, the J end by 2 bases, with 23 bases between. CDR3 DNA sequence: TGCAGCGTTGAAGCCCGTCGGAGGCCCACACGTCAAAACACTGAAGCTTTCTTT. Translated, it gives CSVEARRRPTRQNTEAFF.

The table lists this clone with a few counts. The rearrangement links TRBV19 to TRBJ2-1; possibly TRBD2 for D (6 bases). Germline assignment: CDR1 LNHDA and CDR2 SQIVND (reference sequence). This CDR3 has 16 amino acids. V shed 1 base and J shed 4 bases, with 14 bases lying between them. The CDR3 here is CASSIVGSLVYNEQFF. The CDR3 coding sequence is TGTGCCAGTAGTATAGTCGGGAGCCTGGTATACAATGAGCAGTTCTTC.

The chain uses TRBV30 and TRBJ1-4; the D gene is possibly TRBD1 (5 bases). V lost 2 bases and J 6 bases, leaving 10 bases between the germline ends. The germline V gene encodes CDR1 GTSNPN and CDR2 SVGIG (reference sequence). This CDR3 spans 13 amino acids. The CDR3 sequence is CAWSKGSDEKLFF. CDR3 bases: TGTGCCTGGAGTAAGGGGTCGGATGAAAAACTGTTTTTT. The full variable domain, its missing parts supplied by reference TRBV30 and TRBJ1-4, is SQTIHQWPATLVQPVGSPLSLECTVEGTSNPNLYWYRQAAGRGLQLLFYSVGIGQISSEVPQNLSASRPQDRQFILSSKKLLLSDSGFYLCAWSKGSDEKLFFGSGTQLSVL.

The rearrangement joins TRBV5-1 to TRBJ1-4; D uncertain. Germline V gene data show CDR1 as SGHRS and CDR2 as YFSETQ. CDR3 length: 14 amino acids. With 0 bases removed from V and 5 bases from J, the gap between germline ends came to 8 bases. The CDR3 DNA follows: TGCGCCAGCAGCTTGGGGCGGGTAAATGAAAAACTGTTTTTT. The encoded protein is CASSLGRVNEKLFF.

The chain employs TRBV10-2 and TRBJ2-2; D is uncertain. The ends were cut back, 2 bases at V and 2 bases at J, with 12 bases in the middle. The germline gives CDR1 WSHSY, CDR2 SAAADI. The CDR3 loop spans 16 amino acids. The chain's CDR3 is CASSELFAVNTGELFF. CDR3 nucleotide sequence: TGCGCCAGCAGTGAGCTCTTTGCGGTCAACACCGGGGAGCTGTTTTTT.

This clone has more than one count but fewer than ten. The rearrangement uses TRBV5-5 and TRBJ1-3; D uncertain. Germline V gives CDR1 SGHKS, CDR2 YYEKEE (reference sequence). The CDR3 extends over 12 amino acids. Trimming cost V 4 bases and J 4 bases, with 6 bases left between them. The CDR3 DNA sequence: TGTGCCAGCAGCATCAGAGGAAACACCATATATTTT. It encodes CASSIRGNTIYF. The full variable domain, rest sourced from reference TRBV5-5 and TRBJ1-3, is DAGVTQSPTHLIKTRGQQVTLRCSPISGHKSVSWYQQVLGQGPQFIFQYYEKEERGRGNFPDRFSARQFPNYSSELNVNALLLGDSALYLCASSIRGNTIYFGEGSWLTVV.

The chain recombines TRBV12-3 or TRBV12-4 with TRBJ2-1; TRBD1 might be the D (6 bases). V was shortened by 11 bases and J by 6 bases, with 17 bases between the two germline ends. The CDR3 is 13 residues long. CDR3 in amino acids: CASEQGRGNEQFF. The DNA of the CDR3 is TGTGCCTCCGAACAGGGAAGGGGCAATGAGCAGTTCTTC.

The chain recombines TRBV7-8 with TRBJ2-7; TRBD2 agrees at 7 bases. The V and J ends lost 1 base and 5 bases, in that order; junction bases with no gene match: 14. This CDR3 contains 17 residues. Germline CDR1 and CDR2: SGHVS and FQNEAQ. CDR3 loop: CASSLGRLSAGDNEQYF. The CDR3 DNA sequence: TGTGCCAGCAGCTTAGGTCGGCTCTCTGCGGGAGACAACGAGCAGTACTTC.

The rearrangement uses TRBV20-1 and TRBJ2-5; no clear D. V was shortened by 7 bases and J by 2 bases, with 8 bases between the two germline ends. This CDR3 spans 11 amino acids. Germline V CDR1 and CDR2: DFQATT, SNEGSKA (reference sequence). CDR3 DNA sequence: TGCAGTGGGTGGAGACAAGAGACCCAGTACTTC. This sequence encodes CSGWRQETQYF.

The chain recombines TRBV5-5 with TRBJ1-4, with no clear D. The CDR3 has 16 amino acids. The germline V gene encodes CDR1 SGHKS and CDR2 YYEKEE (reference sequence). V lost 0 bases and J lost 3, with 12 bases in between. The CDR3 DNA reads as TGTGCCAGCAGCTTGGGTGGGAGGCGGGCTAATGAAAAACTGTTTTTT. Its protein product is CASSLGGRRANEKLFF. The full variable domain, rest sourced from reference TRBV5-5 and TRBJ1-4, is DAGVTQSPTHLIKTRGQQVTLRCSPISGHKSVSWYQQVLGQGPQFIFQYYEKEERGRGNFPDRFSARQFPNYSSELNVNALLLGDSALYLCASSLGGRRANEKLFFGSGTQLSVL.

This sequence joins TRBV10-2 and TRBJ2-1, with D unresolved. This CDR3 is 12 amino acids long. V lost 3 bases and J 8 bases, leaving 8 bases between the germline ends. Germline V gene lookup returns CDR1 WSHSY and CDR2 SAAADI. The CDR3 reads CASSEWAYEQFF. The DNA of the CDR3 is TGCGCCAGCAGTGAATGGGCGTATGAGCAGTTCTTC.